This T cell receptor (beta chain) was sequenced for a study of T-cell reconstitution after alpha-beta-depleted transplantation in children. Unique molecular identifiers were incorporated during preparation of the TCRbeta library. TCRdb re-called the PCR reads through MiXCR, storing one row per CDR3 protein. The data contain 500,000 or so distinct CDR3 sequences, approximately 29% of them seen just once; the ten biggest clones take up around 2.3%. Germline V gene data show CDR1 as SEHNR and CDR2 as FQNEAQ (reference sequence). Germline trimming cut 2 bases from V and 4 bases from J; bases unmatched to any gene: 6. This CDR3 is 16 amino acids long.

This sequence was found in a human donor who donated a stem cell graft to a child with aplastic anemia. This specimen was PBMCs from the stem cell graft donor, taken from the stem cell graft. The rearrangement links TRBV7-9 to TRBJ2-2; 8 bases line up with TRBD1. The CDR3 bases are TGTGCCAGCAGCTTACGAGGACAGGGAGGCACCGGGGAGCTGTTTTTT. It yields the protein CASSLRGQGGTGELFF.